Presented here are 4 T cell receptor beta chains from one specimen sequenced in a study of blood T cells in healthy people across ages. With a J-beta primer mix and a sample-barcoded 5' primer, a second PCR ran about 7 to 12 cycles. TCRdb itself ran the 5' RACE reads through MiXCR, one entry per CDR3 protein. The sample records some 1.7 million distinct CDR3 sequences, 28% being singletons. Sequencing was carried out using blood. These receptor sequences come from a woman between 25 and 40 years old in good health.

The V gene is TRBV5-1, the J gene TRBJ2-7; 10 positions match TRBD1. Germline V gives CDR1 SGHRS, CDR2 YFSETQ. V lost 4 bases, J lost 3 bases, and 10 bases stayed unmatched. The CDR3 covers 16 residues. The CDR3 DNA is TGCGCCAGCAGCCCCGACTGGACAGGGGGTTACTACGAGCAGTACTTC. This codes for CASSPDWTGGYYEQYF.

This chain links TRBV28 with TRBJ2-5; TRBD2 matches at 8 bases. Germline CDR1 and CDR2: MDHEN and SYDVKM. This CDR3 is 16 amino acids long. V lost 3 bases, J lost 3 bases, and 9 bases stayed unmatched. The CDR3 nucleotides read TGTGCCAGCAGTTTTGGCGGGGGCGGGGGGAAAGAGACCCAGTACTTC. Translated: CASSFGGGGGKETQYF.

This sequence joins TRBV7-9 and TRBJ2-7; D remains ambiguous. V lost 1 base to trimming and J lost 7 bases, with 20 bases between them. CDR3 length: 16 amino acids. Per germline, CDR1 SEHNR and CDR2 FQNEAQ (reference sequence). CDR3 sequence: CASSLGLGLSYNEQYF. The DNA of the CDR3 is TGTGCCAGCAGCTTAGGGCTGGGCCTATCCTACAATGAGCAGTACTTC.

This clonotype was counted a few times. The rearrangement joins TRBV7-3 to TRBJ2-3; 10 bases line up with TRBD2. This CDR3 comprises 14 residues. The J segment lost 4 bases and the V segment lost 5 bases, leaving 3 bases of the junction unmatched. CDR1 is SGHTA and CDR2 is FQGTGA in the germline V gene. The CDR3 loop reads CASSAAGGPDTQYF. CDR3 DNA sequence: TGTGCCAGCAGCGCAGCGGGGGGGCCAGATACGCAGTATTTT. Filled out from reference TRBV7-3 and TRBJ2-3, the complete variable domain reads GAGVSQTPSNKVTEKGKYVELRCDPISGHTALYWYRQSLGQGPEFLIYFQGTGAADDSGLPNDRFFAVRPEGSVSTLKIQRTERGDSAVYLCASSAAGGPDTQYFGPGTRLTVL.